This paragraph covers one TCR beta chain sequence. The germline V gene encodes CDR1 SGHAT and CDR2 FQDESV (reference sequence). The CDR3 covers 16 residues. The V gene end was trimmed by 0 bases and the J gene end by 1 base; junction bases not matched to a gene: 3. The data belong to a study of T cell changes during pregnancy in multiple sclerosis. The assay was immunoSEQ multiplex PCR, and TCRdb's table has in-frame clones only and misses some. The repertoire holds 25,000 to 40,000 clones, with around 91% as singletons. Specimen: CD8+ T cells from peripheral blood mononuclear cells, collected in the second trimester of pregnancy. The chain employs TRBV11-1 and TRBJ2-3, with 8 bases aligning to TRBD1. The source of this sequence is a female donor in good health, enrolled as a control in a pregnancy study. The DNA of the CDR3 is TGTGCCAGCAGCTTAGCCGGGGGACAGGGCACAGATACGCAGTATTTT. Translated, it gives CASSLAGGQGTDTQYF.